Listed below are T cell receptor beta chains from one sample, sequenced in a study of cytomegalovirus exposure and HLA in healthy donors. Some clones are missing from TCRdb's copy, which holds only in-frame ones; the method was immunoSEQ multiplex PCR. The repertoire holds about 160,000 clones, 85% seen once, with around 2% in the top ten. Specimen: PBMCs. These receptors came from a young man in good health and CMV-seropositive. Each CDR3 is given with its conserved first and last residue. The order of the fields is clone size, D gene, J gene, V gene, CDR3 protein, CDR3 DNA. The D gene is left open where the match is weak. Size values are once, few and many counts, or a class for expanded clones, and some rows have none.

clone size: -
D gene: -
J gene: TRBJ2-3
V gene: TRBV27
CDR3 protein: CASSLIQVADTQYF
CDR3 DNA: TGTGCCAGCAGTTTAATCCAGGTGGCAGATACGCAGTATTTT

clone size: -
D gene: TRBD2
J gene: TRBJ2-1
V gene: TRBV7-2
CDR3 protein: CASSLGLAGEYNEQFF
CDR3 DNA: TGTGCCAGCAGCTTGGGACTAGCGGGGGAATACAATGAGCAGTTCTTC

clone size: once
D gene: TRBD1
J gene: TRBJ2-1
V gene: TRBV9
CDR3 protein: CASSTAGQGAYEQFF
CDR3 DNA: TGTGCCAGCAGCACCGCCGGACAGGGGGCATATGAGCAGTTCTTC

clone size: once
D gene: TRBD2
J gene: TRBJ2-1
V gene: TRBV18
CDR3 protein: CASSQGLADNEQFF
CDR3 DNA: TGTGCCAGCTCACAGGGACTAGCGGACAATGAGCAGTTCTTC

clone size: once
D gene: -
J gene: TRBJ2-5
V gene: TRBV15
CDR3 protein: CATSQEGVQETQYF
CDR3 DNA: TGTGCCACCTCGCAAGAAGGGGTCCAAGAGACCCAGTACTTC

clone size: -
D gene: -
J gene: TRBJ1-5
V gene: TRBV30
CDR3 protein: CAWKGAGSNQPQHF
CDR3 DNA: TGTGCCTGGAAAGGAGCGGGGAGCAATCAGCCCCAGCATTTT

clone size: -
D gene: -
J gene: TRBJ2-3
V gene: TRBV27
CDR3 protein: CASSLRAGGPRSDTQYF
CDR3 DNA: TGTGCCAGCAGTTTAAGAGCCGGGGGGCCTAGATCAGATACGCAGTATTTT

clone size: once
D gene: -
J gene: TRBJ2-7
V gene: TRBV7-6
CDR3 protein: CASSLAAGASYEQYF
CDR3 DNA: TGTGCCAGCAGCTTAGCTGCGGGGGCTTCCTACGAGCAGTACTTC

clone size: -
D gene: -
J gene: TRBJ1-4
V gene: TRBV14
CDR3 protein: CASSQGGRAEKLFF
CDR3 DNA: TGTGCCAGCAGCCAAGGTGGGAGGGCTGAAAAACTGTTTTTT

clone size: -
D gene: -
J gene: TRBJ2-3
V gene: TRBV13
CDR3 protein: CASSPRGSSTDTQYF
CDR3 DNA: TGTGCCAGCAGCCCACGGGGTTCTAGCACAGATACGCAGTATTTT

clone size: -
D gene: TRBD1
J gene: TRBJ2-5
V gene: TRBV12-5
CDR3 protein: CASGRGTVQETQYF
CDR3 DNA: TGTGCTAGTGGTCGAGGGACAGTTCAAGAGACCCAGTACTTC

clone size: -
D gene: TRBD1
J gene: TRBJ1-3
V gene: TRBV9
CDR3 protein: CASSFSQGSGNTIYF
CDR3 DNA: TGTGCCAGCAGCTTTTCACAGGGGTCTGGAAACACCATATATTTT

clone size: -
D gene: -
J gene: TRBJ1-1
V gene: TRBV6-4
CDR3 protein: CASSEARGTEAFF
CDR3 DNA: TGTGCCAGCAGTGAGGCTAGGGGGACTGAAGCTTTCTTT

clone size: -
D gene: TRBD1
J gene: TRBJ1-6
V gene: TRBV10-2
CDR3 protein: CASSESAEGAGSPLHF
CDR3 DNA: TGCGCCAGCAGTGAGTCCGCGGAGGGGGCGGGATCACCCCTCCACTTT

clone size: -
D gene: -
J gene: TRBJ2-3
V gene: TRBV7-3
CDR3 protein: CASSSHREGTDTQYF
CDR3 DNA: TGTGCCAGCAGCTCTCACAGGGAAGGCACAGATACGCAGTATTTT

clone size: -
D gene: -
J gene: TRBJ1-6
V gene: TRBV7-9
CDR3 protein: CASSLAGGAVSPLHF
CDR3 DNA: TGTGCCAGCAGCTTAGCGGGGGGGGCAGTATCACCCCTCCACTTT

clone size: -
D gene: -
J gene: TRBJ2-1
V gene: TRBV5-4
CDR3 protein: CASSDRYGPSSYNEQFF
CDR3 DNA: TGTGCCAGCAGCGACAGGTATGGTCCAAGCTCCTACAATGAGCAGTTCTTC

clone size: -
D gene: -
J gene: TRBJ2-7
V gene: TRBV13
CDR3 protein: CASSSRGASYEQYF
CDR3 DNA: TGTGCCAGCAGCTCCAGGGGCGCCTCCTACGAGCAGTACTTC

clone size: -
D gene: -
J gene: TRBJ2-1
V gene: TRBV20-1
CDR3 protein: CSAVIGGTWIF
CDR3 DNA: TGCAGTGCTGTTATAGGGGGTACATGGATCTTC

clone size: few
D gene: TRBD1
J gene: TRBJ1-3
V gene: TRBV18
CDR3 protein: CASSPAGTGVGNTIYF
CDR3 DNA: TGTGCCAGCTCACCCGCCGGGACAGGGGTTGGAAACACCATATATTTT

clone size: -
D gene: -
J gene: TRBJ2-7
V gene: TRBV7-2
CDR3 protein: CASSPFWRDEQYF
CDR3 DNA: TGTGCCAGCAGCCCATTTTGGAGGGACGAGCAGTACTTC

clone size: -
D gene: TRBD2
J gene: TRBJ2-3
V gene: TRBV15
CDR3 protein: CATRSLAGMADTQYF
CDR3 DNA: TGTGCCACCAGATCACTAGCGGGGATGGCAGATACGCAGTATTTT

clone size: -
D gene: -
J gene: TRBJ2-4
V gene: TRBV5-1
CDR3 protein: CASSLAREGGVIQYF
CDR3 DNA: TGCGCCAGCAGCTTGGCGAGGGAGGGGGGGGTCATTCAGTACTTC

clone size: -
D gene: TRBD2
J gene: TRBJ2-1
V gene: TRBV2
CDR3 protein: CASSELAGGYNEQFF
CDR3 DNA: TGTGCCAGCAGTGAGCTAGCGGGGGGATACAATGAGCAGTTCTTC

clone size: -
D gene: TRBD2
J gene: TRBJ2-3
V gene: TRBV11-1
CDR3 protein: CASSLPSRGGVDTQYF
CDR3 DNA: TGTGCCAGCAGCTTACCTTCACGGGGGGGCGTAGATACGCAGTATTTT

clone size: once
D gene: -
J gene: TRBJ2-5
V gene: TRBV6-5
CDR3 protein: CASIGWGGETQYF
CDR3 DNA: TGTGCCAGCATTGGGTGGGGAGGAGAGACCCAGTACTTC

clone size: -
D gene: TRBD1
J gene: TRBJ2-5
V gene: TRBV27
CDR3 protein: CASKINRGARETQYF
CDR3 DNA: TGTGCCAGCAAAATAAACAGGGGGGCGAGGGAGACCCAGTACTTC

clone size: -
D gene: TRBD1
J gene: TRBJ2-5
V gene: TRBV4-1
CDR3 protein: CASSQDTQGKETQYF
CDR3 DNA: TGCGCCAGCAGCCAAGATACACAGGGGAAGGAGACCCAGTACTTC

clone size: -
D gene: -
J gene: TRBJ1-1
V gene: TRBV5-4
CDR3 protein: CASSLEWGGTEAFF
CDR3 DNA: TGTGCCAGCAGCTTGGAATGGGGGGGGACTGAAGCTTTCTTT

clone size: -
D gene: TRBD1
J gene: TRBJ1-4
V gene: TRBV19
CDR3 protein: CATRPGQGNEKLFF
CDR3 DNA: TGTGCCACGCGCCCGGGACAGGGGAATGAAAAACTGTTTTTT

clone size: -
D gene: TRBD1
J gene: TRBJ2-2
V gene: TRBV4-3
CDR3 protein: CASSQVFRQGAPGELFF
CDR3 DNA: TGCGCCAGCAGCCAAGTATTCAGACAGGGGGCGCCCGGGGAGCTGTTTTTT

clone size: -
D gene: -
J gene: TRBJ2-7
V gene: TRBV7-9
CDR3 protein: CASIPHGAASYEQYF
CDR3 DNA: TGTGCCAGCATCCCCCATGGGGCGGCTTCCTACGAGCAGTACTTC

clone size: few
D gene: -
J gene: TRBJ2-7
V gene: TRBV7-2
CDR3 protein: CASSLEGGRSYEQYF
CDR3 DNA: TGTGCCAGCAGCTTAGAAGGGGGAAGGTCCTACGAGCAGTACTTC

clone size: many
D gene: -
J gene: TRBJ1-5
V gene: TRBV19
CDR3 protein: CASNLRTGDQPQHF
CDR3 DNA: TGTGCCAGTAACCTAAGAACGGGGGACCAGCCCCAGCATTTT

clone size: -
D gene: -
J gene: TRBJ2-7
V gene: TRBV19
CDR3 protein: CASSIGEGRHEQYF
CDR3 DNA: TGTGCCAGTAGTATAGGTGAAGGGAGACACGAGCAGTACTTC

clone size: -
D gene: -
J gene: TRBJ2-7
V gene: TRBV28
CDR3 protein: CASIPYVGAGHYEQYF
CDR3 DNA: TGTGCCAGCATCCCCTATGTAGGGGCCGGGCACTACGAGCAGTACTTC

clone size: -
D gene: TRBD1
J gene: TRBJ1-5
V gene: TRBV30
CDR3 protein: CAWGDRGSQPQHF
CDR3 DNA: TGTGCCTGGGGGGACAGGGGAAGCCAGCCCCAGCATTTT

clone size: -
D gene: -
J gene: TRBJ2-5
V gene: TRBV5-6
CDR3 protein: CASSLVGGRRETQYF
CDR3 DNA: TGTGCCAGCAGCTTGGTCGGGGGGCGCCGGGAGACCCAGTACTTC

clone size: -
D gene: TRBD1
J gene: TRBJ1-2
V gene: TRBV5-1
CDR3 protein: CASSLGQGGSYGYTF
CDR3 DNA: TGCGCCAGCAGCTTGGGGCAGGGGGGATCCTATGGCTACACCTTC

clone size: -
D gene: TRBD1
J gene: TRBJ2-5
V gene: TRBV5-1
CDR3 protein: CASSSDPDRETQYF
CDR3 DNA: TGCGCCAGCAGTTCGGATCCGGACAGGGAGACCCAGTACTTC

clone size: -
D gene: -
J gene: TRBJ2-5
V gene: TRBV12-2
CDR3 protein: CASRPWGGRTQYF
CDR3 DNA: TGTGCAAGTCGCCCCTGGGGCGGCCGGACCCAGTACTTC

clone size: -
D gene: TRBD2
J gene: TRBJ2-3
V gene: TRBV13
CDR3 protein: CASSLWLAGLTDTQYF
CDR3 DNA: TGTGCCAGCAGCCTTTGGCTAGCGGGCCTCACAGATACGCAGTATTTT